The 11 T cell receptor beta chains below all came from one sample that was sequenced in a study of siplizumab effects on memory and regulatory T cells. Their antigen targets remain unknown. The mixed lymphocyte reaction cells underwent coculture at 37°C for five to seven days. Measured with immunoSEQ multiplex PCR; TCRdb has only the in-frame clones, and not every one. This sample has approximately 16,000 clones, with 40% to 55% found just once. The sample consisted of CFSE-low (dividing) CD4+ T cells sorted from an allogeneic mixed lymphocyte reaction. These receptors were taken from a human donor in good health; the cells came from an allogeneic mixed lymphocyte reaction. Some clones in this sample may be carry-over from other donors' samples.

This clone has only one observation. CDR3 nucleotides: TGTGCCAGCAGAAAGGTCCAGGACACCTACGAGCAGTACTTC. Its translation: CASRKVQDTYEQYF. This rearrangement joins TRBV6-1 to TRBJ2-7; maybe TRBD1 (5 bases). CDR3 length equals 14 residues. Germline lookup yields CDR1 MNHNS and CDR2 SASEGT. V gave up 6 bases and J gave up 2 bases, with 14 bases separating them.

The rearrangement uses TRBV9 and TRBJ1-2, with D tentatively TRBD1 (5 bases). V lost 4 bases and J lost 6, with 16 bases in between. Per the germline V gene, CDR1 is SGDLS and CDR2 is YYNGEE. The CDR3 consists of 14 residues. CDR3 amino acids: CASSPDGAIHGYTF. The CDR3 region has the DNA TGTGCCAGCAGCCCAGACGGGGCTATACATGGCTACACCTTC.

The rearrangement links TRBV19 to TRBJ2-1, with D tentatively TRBD2 (5 bases). The CDR3 contains 15 residues. V was pared by 3 bases and J by 8 bases, with 17 bases between. In germline, CDR1 is LNHDA, CDR2 SQIVND (reference sequence). The DNA for the CDR3 is TGTGCCAGTAGTATTTGGCTAGCCAGAGAGTATGAGCAGTTCTTC. The encoded protein is CASSIWLAREYEQFF.

The genes are TRBV13 and TRBJ2-7; D might be TRBD1 (6 bases). Between the trimmed V and J ends, which lost 3 bases and 3 bases, there was a span of 12 bases. CDR1 PRHDT and CDR2 FYEKMQ come from the germline V gene (reference sequence). CDR3 length equals 14 residues. DNA for the CDR3: TGTGCCAGCAGCTTTCGGACAGCAAACTACGAGCAGTACTTC. This sequence encodes CASSFRTANYEQYF.

This clone was counted a few times. The V call is TRBV27, the J call TRBJ1-4; D not certain. Germline assignment: CDR1 MNHEY and CDR2 SMNVEV (reference sequence). V dropped 6 bases and J dropped 2 bases, with 1 base sitting between them. This CDR3 has 11 amino acids. In DNA form, the CDR3 reads TGTGCCAGCAGGACTAATGAAAAACTGTTTTTT. Its protein is CASRTNEKLFF.

This chain uses TRBV7-3 with TRBJ1-1; D gene ambiguous. The CDR3 is 14 residues long. CDR1 is SGHTA and CDR2 is FQGTGA in the germline V gene. Deletions cut 2 bases from V and 6 bases from J, with 13 bases between. The CDR3 sequence: CASSLETNVAEAFF. Written as DNA, the CDR3 is TGTGCCAGCAGCTTAGAGACGAATGTTGCTGAAGCTTTCTTT.

V and J are TRBV7-9 and TRBJ1-6; D gene ambiguous. CDR3 length: 14 amino acids. Trimming pared 6 bases from V and 4 bases from J, leaving 10 bases between. Per germline, CDR1 SEHNR and CDR2 FQNEAQ (reference sequence). DNA for the CDR3: TGTGCCAGCAGTTCCACGTCGTATAATTCACCCCTCCACTTT. It codes for CASSSTSYNSPLHF.

Sample share makes this clone medium-sized. CDR3 bases: TGTGCCAGCAGCCCCCTCGGGGGAGGCTACACCTTC. Its translation: CASSPLGGGYTF. The chain is built from TRBV2 and TRBJ1-2, with D possibly being TRBD1 (5 bases). The CDR3 extends over 12 amino acids. CDR1 SNHLY and CDR2 FYNNEI come from the germline V gene. Between the trimmed V and J ends, which lost 6 bases and 8 bases, there was a span of 13 bases.

V is TRBV6-5 and J is TRBJ1-5; TRBD1 might be the D (6 bases). This CDR3 is built from 14 residues. Deletions cut 5 bases from V and 1 base from J, with 9 bases between. Per germline, CDR1 MNHEY and CDR2 SVGAGI. The CDR3 DNA sequence: TGTGCCAGCAGTATCGACAGGAGCAATCAGCCCCAGCATTTT. Its translation: CASSIDRSNQPQHF.

By proportion, this clone is medium-sized. This chain uses TRBV10-1 with TRBJ2-7, with 13 positions matching TRBD2. CDR1 and CDR2 from the germline V gene are WNHNN and SYGVQD (reference sequence). The V gene end was trimmed by 1 base and the J gene end by 4 bases; junction bases not matched to a gene: 7. The CDR3 extends over 17 amino acids. In nucleotides, the CDR3 is TGCGCCAGCAGTGAGTGGGGACTAGCGGGACTAGCGTACGAGCAGTACTTC. It codes for CASSEWGLAGLAYEQYF.

A few counts support this clone. The chain links TRBV9 to TRBJ1-2; TRBD1 is a possible D gene (6 bases). Germline V gene sequence: CDR1 SGDLS, CDR2 YYNGEE. This CDR3 spans 15 amino acids. V gave up 4 bases and J gave up 0 bases, with 13 bases separating them. This CDR3 reads CASSLTGGSNYGYTF. Here the CDR3 DNA reads TGTGCCAGCAGCCTAACCGGGGGCTCTAACTATGGCTACACCTTC.